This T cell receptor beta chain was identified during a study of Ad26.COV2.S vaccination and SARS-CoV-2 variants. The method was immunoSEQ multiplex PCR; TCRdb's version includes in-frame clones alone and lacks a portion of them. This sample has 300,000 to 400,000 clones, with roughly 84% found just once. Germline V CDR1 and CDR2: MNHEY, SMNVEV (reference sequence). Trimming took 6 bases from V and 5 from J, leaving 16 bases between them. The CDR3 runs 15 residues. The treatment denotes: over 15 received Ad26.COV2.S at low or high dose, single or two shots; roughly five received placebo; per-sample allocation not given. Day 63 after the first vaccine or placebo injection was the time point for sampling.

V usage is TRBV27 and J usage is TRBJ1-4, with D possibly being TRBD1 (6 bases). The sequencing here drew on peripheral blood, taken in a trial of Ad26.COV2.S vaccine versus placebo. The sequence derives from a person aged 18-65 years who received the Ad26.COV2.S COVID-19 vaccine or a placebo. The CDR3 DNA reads TGTGCCAGCAGCTATATAACAGGGTCCAATGAAAAACTGTTTTTT. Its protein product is CASSYITGSNEKLFF.